This T cell receptor beta chain is from a study of T cell responses to AZD1222 COVID-19 vaccine. Germline loops: CDR1 SGHDN, CDR2 FVKESK. V lost 2 bases to trimming and J lost 6 bases, with 10 bases between them. The CDR3 totals 13 residues. Data came from immunoSEQ multiplex PCR; TCRdb stores just in-frame clones and leaves some out. The sample records roughly 160,000 clones, roughly 92% being singletons. The receptor was isolated from an adult in good health. The V call is TRBV14, the J call TRBJ1-1; no reliable D call. The sequences come from peripheral blood, collected on day 0 of AZD1222 vaccination. CDR3 nucleotides: TGTGCCAGCAGCCAATGGTCGGCGGCTGAAGCTTTCTTT. Its translation is CASSQWSAAEAFF. Looking up the rest from reference TRBV14 and TRBJ1-1 gives the full variable domain: EAGVTQFPSHSVIEKGQTVTLRCDPISGHDNLYWYRRVMGKEIKFLLHFVKESKQDESGMPNNRFLAERTGGTYSTLKVQPAELEDSGVYFCASSQWSAAEAFFGQGTRLTVV.